This T cell receptor (beta chain) was retrieved from a study of T cell repertoires in cytomegalovirus infection. Study as a whole: Public TCR beta signatures provided an indication of both CMV infection and a matching HLA type. Points from the study as a whole: In two of eight donors, the top clonotype was HLA-C-restricted CMV-specific. Of the TCR beta families, the public ones yielded a cumulative frequency that identified carriers of CMV plus the relevant HLA.

TCRdb processed the reads anew with MiXCR; each CDR3 protein has one entry. In the table there are 85,000 to 120,000 distinct CDR3 sequences, approximately 17% of which are singletons. Of note for this clonotype: The target antigen is unknown.

Germline V gene data show CDR1 as KGHSH and CDR2 as LQKENI. Trimming pared 3 bases from V and 4 bases from J, leaving 9 bases between. The CDR3 is 13 residues long. This receptor was taken from a human donor in good health (CMV status not recorded). Some clones in this sample may be carry-over from other donors' samples. The source material was PBMCs. This chain uses TRBV18 with TRBJ1-1; D is unresolved. CDR3 in amino acids: CASSPRVVTEAFF. CDR3 coding DNA: TGTGCCAGCTCACCTCGAGTGGTCACTGAAGCTTTCTTT.